This T cell receptor (beta chain) was sequenced in a study of cytomegalovirus exposure and HLA in healthy donors. PCR employed 60 Vbeta and 13 Jbeta primers. Some clones are missing from TCRdb's copy, which holds only in-frame ones; the method was immunoSEQ multiplex PCR. The data hold about 120,000 clones, with around three quarters observed a single time. For this clone: Its matching antigen is unknown.

V gave up 0 bases and J gave up 5 bases, with 14 bases separating them. Germline CDR1 is MGHRA and CDR2 is YSYEKL. CDR3 length: 15 residues. General study results and limits: TCR beta chain V- and J-gene trimming was linked, in a later analysis, to a missense variant in DCLRE1C. In a later analysis, an Asian-associated ancestry cluster reportedly showed fewer N-insertions than the roughly 690-donor mean. In a later analysis, specific HLA alleles were associated with under 20,000 TCR beta sequences at a 0.05 false discovery rate. A later analysis found TCR association rates differed by HLA locus, highest for DRB1 and lowest for HLA-C.

The chain joins TRBV4-1 to TRBJ2-7, with D uncertain. The TCR sequence derives from a woman younger than 35 in good health and CMV-seropositive. Material for sequencing was PBMCs. CDR3 region: CASSQDLPPRNEQYF. CDR3 nucleotide sequence: TGCGCCAGCAGCCAAGATCTCCCCCCCAGAAACGAGCAGTACTTC.